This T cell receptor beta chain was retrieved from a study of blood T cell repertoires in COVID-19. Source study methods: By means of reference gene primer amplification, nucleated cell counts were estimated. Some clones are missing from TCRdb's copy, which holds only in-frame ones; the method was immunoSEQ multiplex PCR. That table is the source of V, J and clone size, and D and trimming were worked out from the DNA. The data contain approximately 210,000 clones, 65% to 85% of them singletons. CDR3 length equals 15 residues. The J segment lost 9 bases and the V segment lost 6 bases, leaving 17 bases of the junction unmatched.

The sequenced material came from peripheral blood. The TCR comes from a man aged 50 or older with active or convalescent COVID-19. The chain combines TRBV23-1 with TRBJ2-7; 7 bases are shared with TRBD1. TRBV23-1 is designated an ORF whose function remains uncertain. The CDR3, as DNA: TGCGCCAGCAGACTAGAGACAGGGAGCCTACGAGGGCAGTACTTC. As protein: CASRLETGSLRGQYF.